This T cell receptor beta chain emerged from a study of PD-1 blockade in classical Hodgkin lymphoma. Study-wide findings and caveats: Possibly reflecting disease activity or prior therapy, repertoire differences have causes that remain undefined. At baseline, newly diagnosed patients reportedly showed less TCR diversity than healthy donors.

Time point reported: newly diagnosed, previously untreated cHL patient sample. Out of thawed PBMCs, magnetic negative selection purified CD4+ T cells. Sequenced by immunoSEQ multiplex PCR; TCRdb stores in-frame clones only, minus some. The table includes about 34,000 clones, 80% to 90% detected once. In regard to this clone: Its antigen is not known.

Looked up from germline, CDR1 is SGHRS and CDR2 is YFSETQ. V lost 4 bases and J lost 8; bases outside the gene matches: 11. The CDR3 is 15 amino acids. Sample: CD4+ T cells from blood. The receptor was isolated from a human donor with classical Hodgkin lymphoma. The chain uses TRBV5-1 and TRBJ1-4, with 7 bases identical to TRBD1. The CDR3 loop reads CASSLIQGGGEKLFF. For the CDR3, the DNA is TGCGCCAGCAGCCTAATCCAGGGGGGTGGCGAAAAACTGTTTTTT.